This TCR beta chain was recorded in a study of T cell responses to AZD1222 COVID-19 vaccine. Study-level results: Scientists sampled the repertoires only once the peak T cell response had passed. A mostly white British donor set with more females was recruited, and clonal diversity was possibly underestimated. Within unmutated variant regions lay the reported targets of nearly half of spike-specific TCRs.

Remarks on this clone: Its antigen is undetermined.

The V and J ends lost 6 bases and 9 bases, in that order; junction bases with no gene match: 15. The CDR3 runs to 15 residues. CDR1 LNHDA and CDR2 SQIVND come from the germline V gene (reference sequence). Second doses were pooled across both intervals (about 4 or about 12 weeks). Some clones are missing from TCRdb's copy, which holds only in-frame ones; the method was immunoSEQ multiplex PCR. The sample lists some 140,000 clones, roughly 86% occurring once. The clonotype comes from an adult who received the AZD1222 COVID-19 vaccine. The chain recombines TRBV19 with TRBJ1-2; 8 bases line up with TRBD1. This sample comprised peripheral blood, obtained 28 days after the second AZD1222 dose. The CDR3 DNA sequence: TGTGCCAGTAGCCCCGATAAACAGGGGGAGAGTAGCTACACCTTC. Encoded protein: CASSPDKQGESSYTF.